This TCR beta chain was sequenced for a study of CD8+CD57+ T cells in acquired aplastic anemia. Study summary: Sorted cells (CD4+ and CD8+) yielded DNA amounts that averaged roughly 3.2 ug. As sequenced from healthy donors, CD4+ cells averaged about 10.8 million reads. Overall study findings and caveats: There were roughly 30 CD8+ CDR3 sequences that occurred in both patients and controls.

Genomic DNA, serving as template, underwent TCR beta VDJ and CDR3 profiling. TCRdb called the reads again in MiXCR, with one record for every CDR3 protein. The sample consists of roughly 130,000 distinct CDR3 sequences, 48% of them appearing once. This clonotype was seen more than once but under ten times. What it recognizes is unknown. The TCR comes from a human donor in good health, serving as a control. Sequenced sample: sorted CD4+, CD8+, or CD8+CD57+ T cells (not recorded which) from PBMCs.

The CDR3 reads CASSYSDRGTGELFF. CDR3 nucleotides: TGTGCCAGCAGTTACTCGGACAGGGGGACCGGGGAGCTGTTTTTT. The V and J genes are TRBV6-5 and TRBJ2-2; 10 bases match TRBD1. Trimming removed 0 bases from V and 5 bases from J; junction bases left unmatched: 0. The CDR3 is 15 residues long. CDR1 and CDR2 (germline): MNHEY, SVGAGI.